Given below is one T cell receptor beta chain in context. Its cognate antigen is unknown. Documented time point: blood 2 weeks post-SBRT. Treatment described: 15 Gy SBRT to primary tumor, nephrectomy 4 weeks later. This sample was taken from a study of radiation and T cells in renal cell carcinoma. Overall study context: Nephrectomy followed 15 Gy stereotactic body radiation by 4 weeks. Whole-study findings and limits: Top tumor clonotypes rose in blood 2 weeks post-radiation, then contracted. Pretreatment tumor biopsies were lacking, so baseline clonotypes are unknown.

Repertoires were generated with immunoSEQ multiplex PCR, while TCRdb's copy carries only in-frame clones and drops some. There are about 130,000 clones in the sample; about four fifths occur only once, and 4.5% to 7% lies in the top ten. Germline CDR1 SGDLS, CDR2 YYNGEE. CDR3 length: 14 residues. With V trimmed by 3 bases and J by 4 bases, 4 bases remained unmatched. V gene TRBV9 combines with J gene TRBJ1-5; TRBD1 agrees at 7 bases. Specimen: blood, collected from a patient whose treatment included radiotherapy and nephrectomy. The sequence was collected from a man between 50 and 59 years old with renal cell carcinoma. Written as DNA, the CDR3 is TGTGCCAGCAGCGCGGGACAGTCAAATCAGCCCCAGCATTTT. Translation: CASSAGQSNQPQHF.